This T cell receptor beta chain was recovered during a study of shared clonotypes between healthy human individuals. Overall study: Donors, aged 18 to 49, were a couple of women and three men.

Original methodology: ImmunoSEQ sequences covered only the junction and lacked quality scores; filtering therefore differed. Method: immunoSEQ multiplex PCR; TCRdb's copy keeps in-frame clones and lacks some. For V, J and clone size, that table is used; D and trimming come from the DNA. The sample lists 2.5 million or so clones, roughly 92% occurring once. The donors, healthy adults who were HIV-negative, had experienced no recent acute infections or vaccinations. Per germline, CDR1 SGHRS and CDR2 YFSETQ. CDR3 length: 13 residues. With V trimmed by 5 bases and J by 4 bases, 5 bases remained unmatched.

Source material: naive CD4+ T cells sorted from blood. This sample's subset: CD45RA+ positively selected. This clonotype was obtained from a man between 18 and 35 years old in good health. V and J are TRBV5-1 and TRBJ2-7; TRBD2 agrees at 8 bases. CDR3 nucleotides: TGCGCCAGCAGTAGGAGCGGGAGTTACGAGCAGTACTTC. Its protein product is CASSRSGSYEQYF. The complete variable domain, with remaining parts taken from reference TRBV5-1 and TRBJ2-7, reads KAGVTQTPRYLIKTRGQQVTLSCSPISGHRSVSWYQQTPGQGLQFLFEYFSETQRNKGNFPGRFSGRQFSNSRSEMNVSTLELGDSALYLCASSRSGSYEQYFGPGTRLTVT.